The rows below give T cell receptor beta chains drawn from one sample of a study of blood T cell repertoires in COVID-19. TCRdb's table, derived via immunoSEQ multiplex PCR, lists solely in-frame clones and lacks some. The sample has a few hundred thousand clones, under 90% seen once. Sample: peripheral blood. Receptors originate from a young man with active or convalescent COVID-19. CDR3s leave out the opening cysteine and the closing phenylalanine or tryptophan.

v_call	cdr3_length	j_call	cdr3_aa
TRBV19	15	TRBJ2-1	ASSKPPWDRGRHEQF
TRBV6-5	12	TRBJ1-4	ASSPAGGGEKLF
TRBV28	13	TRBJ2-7	ASSLFGGSTYEQY
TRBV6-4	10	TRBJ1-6	ASSVSYSPLH
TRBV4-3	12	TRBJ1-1	ASSQDPTGKGAF
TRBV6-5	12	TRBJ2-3	ASTATAGTDTQY
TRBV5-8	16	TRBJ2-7	ASSLQSGGRKRGHEQY
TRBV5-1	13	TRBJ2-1	ASSGTSGGYNEQF
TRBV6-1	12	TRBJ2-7	ASSDRGPSYEQY
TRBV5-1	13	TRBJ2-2	ASSPTHRWDGELF
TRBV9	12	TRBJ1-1	ASSVDSRVTEAF
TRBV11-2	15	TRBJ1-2	ASSLGGTGEGLDGYT
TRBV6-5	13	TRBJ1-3	ASSSRDRSRNTIY
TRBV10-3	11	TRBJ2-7	AISPDYSYEQY
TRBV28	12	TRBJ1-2	ASSFLDRSYGYT
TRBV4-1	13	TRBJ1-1	ASSQTRNMNTEAF
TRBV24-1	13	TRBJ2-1	ATQAGVGLVEEQF
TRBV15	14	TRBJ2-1	ATSRQGIEAYNEQF
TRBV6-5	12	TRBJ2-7	ASSPLQGIHEQY
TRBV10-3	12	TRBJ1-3	AIRAESTGNTIY
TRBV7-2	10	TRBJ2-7	ASSFTRAEQY
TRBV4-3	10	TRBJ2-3	ASSPGPDTQY
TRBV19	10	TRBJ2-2	ATVDYTGELF
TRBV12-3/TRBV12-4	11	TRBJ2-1	ASTQGWYNEQF
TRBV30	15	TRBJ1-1	AWSPRTPGGRNTEAF
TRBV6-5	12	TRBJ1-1	ASRTQEMNTEAF
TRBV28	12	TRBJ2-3	ASRGEGLTDTQY
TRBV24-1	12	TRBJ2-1	ATSDPGNLNEQF
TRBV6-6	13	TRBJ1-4	ASSYRTGANEKLF
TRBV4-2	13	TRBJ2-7	ASSPAGTRINEQY
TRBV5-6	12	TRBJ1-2	ASSAGGTGYGYT
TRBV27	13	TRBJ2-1	ASSLDRSSYNEQF
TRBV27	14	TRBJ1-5	ASSLLQGGPFQAQH
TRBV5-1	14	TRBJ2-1	ASSFLGTSGRNEQF
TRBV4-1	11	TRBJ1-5	ASSPPGYQPQH
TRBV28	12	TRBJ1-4	ASSLQQINEKLF
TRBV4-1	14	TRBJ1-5	ASSQEMSTSNQPQH
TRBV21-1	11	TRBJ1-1	ASRGTGNTEAF
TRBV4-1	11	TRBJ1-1	ASSRIWATEAF
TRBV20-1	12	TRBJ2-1	SASRDRGSNEQF
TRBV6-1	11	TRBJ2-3	ASRTRQGQRQY
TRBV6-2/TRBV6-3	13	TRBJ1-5	ASSLLGTVDQPQH
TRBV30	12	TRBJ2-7	AWSGTSGFYEQY
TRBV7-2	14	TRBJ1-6	ASSYYGAGDNSPLH
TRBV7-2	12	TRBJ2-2	ASSLYLAGGELF
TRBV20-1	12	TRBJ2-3	SASVRPGTDTQY
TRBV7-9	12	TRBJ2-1	ASTGTGAYNEQF
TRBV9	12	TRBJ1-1	ASSATEMNTEAF
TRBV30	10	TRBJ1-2	AWTSRNYGYT